This entry describes one T cell receptor beta chain. What it binds is not known. According to the study, genomic DNA was the template for TCR beta VDJ and CDR3 profiling. TCRdb passed the reads through MiXCR, listing each CDR3 protein once. The data show under 500,000 distinct CDR3 sequences, with over 25% seen just once and approximately 0.82% held by the top ten. Germline-derived CDR1 and CDR2 are LGHDT and YNNKEL (reference sequence). The CDR3 covers 15 residues. V was pared by 1 base and J by 8 bases, with 9 bases of the junction left unmatched. This sample stems from a study of CD8+CD57+ T cells in acquired aplastic anemia. The overall study: Sorted cells (CD4+ and CD8+) yielded DNA amounts that averaged roughly 3 ug.

Study-wide results and limits: Statistical testing detected no significant gap in CD8+ Simpson's diversity between patients and controls.

All patients picked for sequencing had shown, by flow cytometry, an expansion of CD8+CD57+ cells. The material sequenced was sorted CD4+, CD8+, or CD8+CD57+ T cells (not recorded which) from PBMCs. J is TRBJ1-2 and V is TRBV3-1; the match to TRBD1 covers 8 bases. The source of this sequence is a human donor with aplastic anemia. The CDR3 nucleotides read TGTGCCAGCAGCCAAGCCGGGACAGGATCGTCCGGCTACACCTTC. It codes for CASSQAGTGSSGYTF.